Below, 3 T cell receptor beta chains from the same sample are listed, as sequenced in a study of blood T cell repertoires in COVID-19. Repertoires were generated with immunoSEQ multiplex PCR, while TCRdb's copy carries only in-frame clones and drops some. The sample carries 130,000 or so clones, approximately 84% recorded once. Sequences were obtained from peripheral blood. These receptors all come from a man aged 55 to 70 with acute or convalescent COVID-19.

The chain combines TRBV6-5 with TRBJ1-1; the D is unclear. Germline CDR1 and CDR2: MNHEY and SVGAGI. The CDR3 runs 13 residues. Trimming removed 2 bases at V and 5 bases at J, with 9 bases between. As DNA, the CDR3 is TGTGCCAGCAGTTACGGTCGGTGGACTGAAGCTTTCTTT. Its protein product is CASSYGRWTEAFF.

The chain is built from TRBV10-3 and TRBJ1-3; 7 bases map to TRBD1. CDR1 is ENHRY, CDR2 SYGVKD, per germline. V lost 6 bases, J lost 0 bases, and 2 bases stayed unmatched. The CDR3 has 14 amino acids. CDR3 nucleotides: TGTGCCATCAGCGGACAGGCCTCTGGAAACACCATATATTTT. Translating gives CAISGQASGNTIYF.

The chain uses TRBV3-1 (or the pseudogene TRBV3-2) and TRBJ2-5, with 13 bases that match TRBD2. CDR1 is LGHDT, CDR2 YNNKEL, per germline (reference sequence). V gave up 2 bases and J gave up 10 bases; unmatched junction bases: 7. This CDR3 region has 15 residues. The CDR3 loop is CASSQILLAGGDQYF. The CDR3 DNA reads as TGTGCCAGCAGCCAAATTCTACTAGCGGGAGGGGACCAGTACTTC.